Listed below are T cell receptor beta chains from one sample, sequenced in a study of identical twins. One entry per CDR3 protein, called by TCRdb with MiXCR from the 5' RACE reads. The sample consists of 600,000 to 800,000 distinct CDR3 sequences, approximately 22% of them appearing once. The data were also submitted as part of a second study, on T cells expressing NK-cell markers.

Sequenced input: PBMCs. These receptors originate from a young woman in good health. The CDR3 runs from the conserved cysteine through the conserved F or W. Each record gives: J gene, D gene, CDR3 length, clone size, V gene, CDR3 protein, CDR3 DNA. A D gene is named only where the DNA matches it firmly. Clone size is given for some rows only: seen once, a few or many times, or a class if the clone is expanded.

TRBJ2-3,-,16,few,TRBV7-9,CASSLGSSGGQDTQYF,TGTGCCAGCAGCTTAGGGAGTAGCGGAGGACAAGATACGCAGTATTTT
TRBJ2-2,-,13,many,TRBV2,CASNPAGTGELFF,TGTGCCAGCAATCCGGCAGGGACCGGGGAGCTGTTTTTT
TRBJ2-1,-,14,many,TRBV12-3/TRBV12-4,CASSGGPAGSEQFF,TGTGCCAGCAGTGGGGGACCCGCAGGGAGTGAGCAGTTCTTC
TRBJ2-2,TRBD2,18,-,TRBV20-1,CSARWAGAGGANTGELFF,TGCAGTGCTAGATGGGCCGGAGCGGGAGGGGCGAACACCGGGGAGCTGTTTTTT
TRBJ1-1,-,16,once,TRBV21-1,CASSNGPGGIDTEAFF,TGTGCCAGCAGCAATGGTCCAGGGGGCATAGACACTGAAGCTTTCTTT
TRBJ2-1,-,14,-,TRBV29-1,CSVDPPRLPDEQFF,TGCAGCGTTGATCCCCCCCGGTTGCCGGATGAGCAGTTCTTC
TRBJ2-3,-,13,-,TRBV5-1,CASSLRSADTQYF,TGCGCCAGCAGCTTGCGATCCGCAGATACGCAGTATTTT
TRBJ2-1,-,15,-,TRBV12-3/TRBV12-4,CASNLSGRSYNEQFF,TGTGCCAGCAATCTCTCAGGAAGGTCCTACAATGAGCAGTTCTTC
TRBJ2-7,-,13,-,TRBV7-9,CASRAGQHYEQYF,TGTGCCAGCAGAGCGGGACAACACTACGAGCAGTACTTC
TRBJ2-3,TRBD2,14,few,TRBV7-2,CAKGTSGNTDTQYF,TGTGCCAAGGGGACTAGCGGAAACACAGATACGCAGTATTTT
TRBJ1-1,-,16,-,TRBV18,CASSAQVADAGTEAFF,TGTGCCAGCTCAGCGCAGGTGGCGGATGCTGGTACTGAAGCTTTCTTT
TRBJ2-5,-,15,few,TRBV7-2,CASSFTSIGVETQYF,TGTGCCAGCAGTTTCACCTCCATAGGGGTGGAGACCCAGTACTTC
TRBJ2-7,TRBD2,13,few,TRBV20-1,CSASGAGDYEQYF,TGCAGTGCTAGTGGGGCGGGAGATTACGAGCAGTACTTC
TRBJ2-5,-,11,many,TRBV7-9,CASSRKETQYF,TGTGCCAGCAGTCGGAAAGAGACCCAGTACTTC
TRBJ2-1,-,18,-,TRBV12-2,CASRLDPGLAEGGNEQFF,TGTGCAAGTCGCTTGGACCCGGGACTAGCGGAGGGGGGGAATGAGCAGTTCTTC
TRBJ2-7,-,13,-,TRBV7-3,CASRFTENYEQYF,TGTGCCAGCAGGTTTACCGAGAACTACGAGCAGTACTTC
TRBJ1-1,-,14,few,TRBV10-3,CAISVGQKVGEAFF,TGTGCCATCAGTGTGGGGCAGAAGGTTGGTGAAGCTTTCTTT
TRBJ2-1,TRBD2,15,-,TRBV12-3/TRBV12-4,CASSAGLAGGDEQFF,TGTGCCAGCAGTGCGGGACTAGCGGGAGGCGATGAGCAGTTCTTC
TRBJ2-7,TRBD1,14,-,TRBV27,CATLPRTGDYEQYF,TGTGCCACCTTACCCCGGACAGGGGACTACGAGCAGTACTTC
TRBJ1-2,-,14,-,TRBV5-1,CASSLEASTYGYTF,TGCGCCAGCAGCTTGGAGGCTTCTACCTATGGCTACACCTTC
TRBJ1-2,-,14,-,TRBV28,CASSWVRTATSYTF,TGTGCCAGCAGTTGGGTCAGGACAGCTACTAGCTACACCTTC
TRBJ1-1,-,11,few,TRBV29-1,CSPGGITEAFF,TGCAGCCCCGGGGGGATCACTGAAGCTTTCTTT
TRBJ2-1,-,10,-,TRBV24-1,CARGVNEQFF,TGTGCCAGGGGAGTCAATGAGCAGTTCTTC
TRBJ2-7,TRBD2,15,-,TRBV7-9,CASSPSGDIDYEQYF,TGTGCCAGCAGCCCTAGCGGCGACATTGACTACGAGCAGTACTTC
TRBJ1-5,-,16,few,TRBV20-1,CSASGRRLYSNQPQHF,TGCAGTGCGTCGGGACGGCGCCTATATAGCAATCAGCCCCAGCATTTT
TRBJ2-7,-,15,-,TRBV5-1,CASSPGPTLSYEQYF,TGCGCCAGCAGCCCGGGGCCCACACTCTCCTACGAGCAGTACTTC
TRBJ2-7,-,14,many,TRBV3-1,CASSQGNLNYEQYF,TGTGCCAGCAGCCAAGGAAATCTGAACTACGAGCAGTACTTC